The 25 T cell receptor beta chains below come from one sample, sequenced in a study of post-analysis software for immune sequencing data (dated by TCRdb to between 2014 and 2017). Library construction relied on PCR. TCRdb shows the sequencer as Illumina HiSeq 2500. To reduce PCR and sequencing biases, unique molecular identifiers were built into the TCR beta cDNA libraries. The raw public reads went through TCRdb reprocessing: fastp at Q25, MiXCR clone calling, in-frame beta chains kept. Under each unique CDR3 protein, matching rows form one entry showing the most common genes and DNA. A total of 600,000 to 750,000 distinct CDR3 sequences appear in this sample, 55% to 70% of them only once. The ten largest clones take up 10% to 12% of the sample. These receptors are not linked to any known antigen. General study outcomes and caveats: Patients showed significantly higher frequencies than controls for about 5 TRBV segments, among them TRBV5-6, TRBV5-1 and TRBV20-1.

Sequencing was performed on blood. These receptors were collected from a girl aged 2-10 years with multiple sclerosis.

The chain is built from TRBV7-2 and TRBJ1-1, with D tentatively TRBD1 (6 bases). The CDR3 runs 14 residues. Germline CDR1 SGHTA, CDR2 FQGNSA. The germline V and J ends were trimmed by 3 bases and 4 bases, with 12 bases remaining between them. CDR3 amino acids: CASSLSQGPTEAFF. CDR3 nucleotide sequence: TGTGCCAGCAGCTTGAGCCAGGGGCCCACTGAAGCTTTCTTT.

This clonotype was counted between two and nine times. The chain recombines TRBV27 with TRBJ2-1, with D tentatively TRBD1 or TRBD2 (5 bases each). This CDR3 comprises 19 residues. Trimming shortened V by 1 base and J by 7 bases, and 26 bases separated the two germline ends. Germline CDR1 MNHEY, CDR2 SMNVEV (reference sequence). The chain's CDR3 is CASSLWGISGHSQRNEQFF. CDR3 nucleotides: TGTGCCAGCAGTTTATGGGGGATCTCCGGACACTCCCAGAGGAATGAGCAGTTCTTC.

This clonotype was counted a few times. The chain couples TRBV7-9 to TRBJ1-1; unclear D gene. The CDR3 is 13 residues long. Germline assignment: CDR1 SEHNR and CDR2 FQNEAQ (reference sequence). V lost 6 bases and J 0 bases, leaving 8 bases between the germline ends. The CDR3 reads CASSFSVNTEAFF. The DNA for the CDR3 is TGTGCCAGCAGTTTTTCTGTGAACACTGAAGCTTTCTTT.

The rearrangement links TRBV3-1 to TRBJ1-1, with D perhaps TRBD1 (6 bases). V was pared by 4 bases and J by 6 bases, with 18 bases between. CDR1 is LGHDT, CDR2 YNNKEL, per germline (reference sequence). This CDR3 region has 15 residues. The CDR3 DNA reads as TGTGCCAGCAGCCCGCGCAGGGGAAATGTGGCTGAAGCTTTCTTT. This codes for CASSPRRGNVAEAFF.

CDR3 coding DNA: TGCGCCAGCAGCCAACCCCAGAACACGCAGTATTTT. It translates to CASSQPQNTQYF. This chain connects TRBV4-1 to TRBJ2-3; D unresolved. Germline lookup yields CDR1 MGHRA and CDR2 YSYEKL. V was cut by 2 bases and J by 9 bases, with 9 bases left in between. CDR3 length: 12 residues.

The J gene is TRBJ2-3, the V gene TRBV20-1; possible D gene TRBD2, 5 bases. Germline V CDR1 and CDR2: DFQATT, SNEGSKA (reference sequence). The CDR3 length is 13 residues. Between the trimmed V and J ends, which lost 6 bases and 1 base, there was a span of 11 bases. The CDR3 sequence: CSAEGRGTDTQYF. The CDR3 coding sequence is TGCAGTGCCGAGGGCAGAGGCACAGATACGCAGTATTTT.

The rearrangement uses TRBV12-3 or TRBV12-4 and TRBJ1-2; D is possibly TRBD1 (6 bases). Trimming cost V 6 bases and J 6 bases, with 14 bases left between them. The CDR3 totals 13 residues. The CDR3 region is CASSGPSGDGYTF. CDR3 nucleotides: TGTGCCAGCAGCGGACCTTCAGGGGATGGCTACACCTTC.

The J gene is TRBJ2-3, the V gene TRBV12-3 or TRBV12-4, with 9 bases that match TRBD1. This CDR3 spans 15 amino acids. The junction had 7 bases not matched to a gene; V was cut back by 5 bases and J by 4 bases. The chain's CDR3 is CASSLLQGAADTQYF. The CDR3 DNA follows: TGTGCCAGCAGTCTGCTACAGGGGGCTGCAGATACGCAGTATTTT.

CDR3 amino acids: CASSARQGAGELFF. CDR3 bases: TGTGCCAGCAGCGCGCGACAGGGTGCCGGGGAGCTGTTTTTT. The rearrangement links TRBV7-7 to TRBJ2-2; TRBD1 matches at 7 bases. This CDR3 is built from 14 residues. The ends lost 5 bases at V and 6 bases at J; junction bases unmatched: 6. Germline V lookup: CDR1 SSHAT, CDR2 FNYEAQ (reference sequence).

This sequence joins TRBV5-5 and TRBJ1-1, with 8 positions matching TRBD1. CDR1 SGHKS and CDR2 YYEKEE come from the germline V gene (reference sequence). This CDR3 spans 15 amino acids. V shed 4 bases and J 3 bases; nucleotides not matched to a gene: 8. In DNA, the CDR3 is TGTGCCAGCAGCCCTCCGACAGGGGCAGACACTGAAGCTTTCTTT. Its translation is CASSPPTGADTEAFF.

V gene TRBV12-3 or TRBV12-4 combines with J gene TRBJ1-1, with D hard to call. Trimming removed 7 bases from V and 0 bases from J, with 3 bases in between. The length of the CDR3 is 11 residues. Here the CDR3 reads CASTLNTEAFF. In nucleotides, the CDR3 is TGTGCCAGCACGCTGAACACTGAAGCTTTCTTT.

The V call is TRBV7-9, the J call TRBJ2-1; D remains ambiguous. This CDR3 contains 14 residues. Germline CDR1 and CDR2: SEHNR and FQNEAQ (reference sequence). V was shortened by 0 bases and J by 8 bases, with 11 bases between the two germline ends. CDR3: CASSLALTTDEQFF. The CDR3 bases are TGTGCCAGCAGCTTAGCGCTTACGACGGATGAGCAGTTCTTC.

The CDR3 coding sequence is TGTGCCAGCGCGGACAGGTTGTACAATGAGCAGTTCTTC. It specifies CASADRLYNEQFF. The chain recombines TRBV25-1 with TRBJ2-1; 7 nucleotides agree with TRBD1. This CDR3 comprises 13 residues. Unmatched junction bases numbered 5, after V lost 8 bases and J lost 4 bases. Germline CDR1 MGHDK, CDR2 SYGVNS.

The chain couples TRBV11-1 to TRBJ2-3; D gene uncertain. CDR1 SGHAT and CDR2 FQDESV come from the germline V gene (reference sequence). The germline V and J ends were trimmed by 6 bases and 0 bases, with 16 bases remaining between them. This CDR3 spans 16 amino acids. The CDR3 DNA sequence: TGTGCCAGCAGTCCCCGCGTTTCGCTTAGCACAGATACGCAGTATTTT. Amino acids: CASSPRVSLSTDTQYF.

This chain connects TRBV7-2 to TRBJ2-2; 8 bases are a match to TRBD2. V shed 5 bases, J shed 1 base, and the junction held 12 bases outside the gene matches. The CDR3 contains 18 residues. In germline, CDR1 is SGHTA, CDR2 FQGNSA. The CDR3 reads CASSGVGPAGGNTGELFF. The CDR3 DNA is TGTGCCAGCAGCGGAGTCGGCCCGGCGGGGGGGAACACCGGGGAGCTGTTTTTT.

The rearrangement links TRBV5-5 to TRBJ2-3; D remains unclear. The CDR3 totals 15 residues. CDR1 and CDR2 from the germline V gene are SGHKS and YYEKEE (reference sequence). V was pared by 2 bases and J by 4 bases, with 14 bases between. In DNA form, the CDR3 reads TGTGCCAGCAGCTTTCTGCCCCCGCGTTCAGATACGCAGTATTTT. This translates into CASSFLPPRSDTQYF.

V gene TRBV5-1 combines with J gene TRBJ2-5; D tentatively fits TRBD1 or TRBD2 (5 bases each). In germline, CDR1 is SGHRS, CDR2 YFSETQ. The V end was cut by 4 bases, the J end by 5 bases, with 12 bases between. There are 13 residues in the CDR3. The CDR3 loop is CASSGGEGETQYF. The CDR3 nucleotides are TGCGCCAGCAGCGGCGGAGAGGGGGAGACCCAGTACTTC. Filled out from reference TRBV5-1 and TRBJ2-5, the complete variable domain reads KAGVTQTPRYLIKTRGQQVTLSCSPISGHRSVSWYQQTPGQGLQFLFEYFSETQRNKGNFPGRFSGRQFSNSRSEMNVSTLELGDSALYLCASSGGEGETQYFGPGTRLLVL.

This clonotype has a handful of counts. The rearrangement uses TRBV29-1 and TRBJ1-2; D ambiguous. This CDR3 has 9 amino acids. The V end lost 4 bases, the J end lost 7 bases, and 4 bases lay between the germline ends. Germline assignment: CDR1 SQVTM and CDR2 ANQGSEA. This CDR3 is CSVGPGYTF. The CDR3 nucleotides read TGCAGCGTTGGCCCTGGCTACACCTTC.

The chain combines TRBV6-1 with TRBJ1-5; 8 positions match TRBD1. The germline V gene encodes CDR1 MNHNS and CDR2 SASEGT. The CDR3 covers 16 residues. The trim removed 4 bases at V and 7 bases at J, leaving 12 bases unmatched. This chain's CDR3 is CASSALLTGAQQPQHF. CDR3 nucleotides: TGTGCCAGCAGTGCACTGTTGACAGGGGCGCAACAGCCCCAGCATTTT.

The chain recombines TRBV9 with TRBJ2-3; D gene unclear. This CDR3 is built from 15 residues. Germline loops: CDR1 SGDLS, CDR2 YYNGEE. Trimming pared 1 base from V and 2 bases from J, leaving 11 bases between. CDR3 in DNA: TGTGCCAGCAGCGTAAGTAAAGAGGCCACAGATACGCAGTATTTT. Translated: CASSVSKEATDTQYF.

V and J are TRBV28 and TRBJ2-1; D may be TRBD1 (6 bases). CDR1 MDHEN and CDR2 SYDVKM come from the germline V gene. V dropped 5 bases and J dropped 0 bases, with 14 bases sitting between them. This CDR3 is 16 amino acids long. DNA for the CDR3: TGTGCCAGCAGTCCAGGGGCCCAGAGCTCCTACAATGAGCAGTTCTTC. As protein: CASSPGAQSSYNEQFF.

The V and J genes are TRBV6-2 or TRBV6-3 and TRBJ2-1, with D hard to call. The CDR3 runs to 17 residues. The germline V gene encodes CDR1 MNHEY and CDR2 SVGEGT. Deletions cut 0 bases from V and 3 bases from J, with 15 bases between. Written as DNA, the CDR3 is TGTGCCAGCAGTTACTCGTTTGACACTACCTACTACAATGAGCAGTTCTTC. This encodes CASSYSFDTTYYNEQFF.

V gene TRBV18 combines with J gene TRBJ2-2, with 7 bases that match TRBD1. The CDR3 runs 16 residues. V lost 1 base and J lost 3; bases outside the gene matches: 5. Germline V gene data show CDR1 as KGHSH and CDR2 as LQKENI. The CDR3 reads CASSPLSTGDTGELFF. Written as DNA, the CDR3 is TGTGCCAGCTCACCACTAAGCACAGGGGACACCGGGGAGCTGTTTTTT.

This sequence joins TRBV20-1 and TRBJ2-7, with TRBD2 matching 11 bases. The CDR3 contains 14 residues. The germline gives CDR1 DFQATT, CDR2 SNEGSKA (reference sequence). The ends lost 2 bases at V and 7 bases at J; junction bases unmatched: 7. The CDR3 DNA follows: TGCAGTGCTAGATTAGCGGGAGGGGGCTTAGAGCAGTACTTC. The encoded protein is CSARLAGGGLEQYF.

For this clonotype: At one end the junction does not follow the germline gene, possibly because of a read error. J is TRBJ2-5 and V is TRBV2; 8 bases align to TRBD2. This CDR3 comprises 15 residues. Germline values: CDR1 SNHLY, CDR2 FYNNEI. DNA for the CDR3: TGTGCCAGCACTCCCTCCCGCGGGGGGAGAGAGACCCAGTGCTTC. It yields the protein CASTPSRGGRETQCF.